This TCR beta chain stems from a study of graft-versus-host responses after intestinal transplantation. The study's findings and limits: GvH clones surfaced in recipient marrow, some emerging earlier in ileum or blood.

The table lists this clone with a count of one. The antigen is unknown. Germline V CDR1 and CDR2: MNHEY, SVGAGI. V lost 0 bases and J 5 bases, leaving 14 bases between the germline ends. The CDR3 totals 15 residues. The data were produced by immunoSEQ multiplex PCR, yet TCRdb's version contains in-frame clones alone and is incomplete. Counted here are tens of thousands of clones, around 94% occurring once; the ten biggest clones make up about 0.78%. The specimen was PBMCs, collected 16 days after intestinal transplant. The receptor comes from a human patient who received an intestinal transplant, so some T cells may come from the graft donor. The rearrangement links TRBV6-5 to TRBJ2-7; D is uncertain. The CDR3 sequence is CASSYSQPLTDEQYF. The CDR3 nucleotides are TGTGCCAGCAGTTACTCTCAGCCGCTAACCGACGAGCAGTACTTC.